This T cell receptor (beta chain) was profiled in a study of OX40 agonist ivuxolimab in advanced cancers. Across the whole study: Every 2 weeks, ivuxolimab was infused into the patients intravenously at between 0.01 and 10 mg/kg. Broader study findings: Clonal expansion was among the lowest in partial responders at 0.1-3.0 mg/kg, especially CD8+. Researchers report that CD8+ T cells had, on average, more expanded clones than CD4+.

Measured with immunoSEQ multiplex PCR; TCRdb has only the in-frame clones, and not every one. The repertoire holds approximately 64,000 clones, with roughly nine tenths as singletons. The CDR3 sequence is 15 residues long. J lost 4 bases, V lost 8 bases, and 10 bases had no gene match. Germline assignment: CDR1 MDHEN and CDR2 SYDVKM. As to this clone: Antigen: not known.

This receptor was taken from an adult with an advanced solid tumor such as melanoma, head and neck, liver or kidney cancer. This chain connects TRBV28 to TRBJ2-5, with 10 bases fitting TRBD2. The sequenced sample was CD4+ or CD8+ T cells sorted from blood, obtained in a trial of the OX40 agonist ivuxolimab. CDR3 in DNA: TGTGCCAGCGCCCCCAGCGGGAGGGCCACAGAGACCCAGTACTTC. It yields the protein CASAPSGRATETQYF.